The clone carrying this T cell receptor beta chain came up a few times. What it binds is unknown. From the RT-PCR reads, TCRdb called clonotypes with MiXCR, one entry per CDR3 protein. The sample carries roughly 630,000 distinct CDR3 sequences, 12% to 15% recorded once. The sample is drawn from a study of response to subunit inactivated influenza vaccine. Findings and limits, study-wide: The authors offered the suggestion that each seasonal influenza vaccination recruits few new T cells.

Germline-derived CDR1 and CDR2 are SGHRS and YFSETQ. This CDR3 region has 13 residues. V was shortened by 4 bases and J by 7 bases, with 15 bases between the two germline ends. The clonotype originates from a man aged 50 or older who received an inactivated influenza vaccine. The material sequenced was PBMCs from blood, taken roughly 15 days before vaccination. V usage is TRBV5-1 and J usage is TRBJ2-7, with a tentative D call TRBD2 (6 bases). The CDR3 region has the DNA TGCGCCAGCAGCGTACCCGGAGGAGGGGAGCAGTACTTC. Translating it yields CASSVPGGGEQYF.